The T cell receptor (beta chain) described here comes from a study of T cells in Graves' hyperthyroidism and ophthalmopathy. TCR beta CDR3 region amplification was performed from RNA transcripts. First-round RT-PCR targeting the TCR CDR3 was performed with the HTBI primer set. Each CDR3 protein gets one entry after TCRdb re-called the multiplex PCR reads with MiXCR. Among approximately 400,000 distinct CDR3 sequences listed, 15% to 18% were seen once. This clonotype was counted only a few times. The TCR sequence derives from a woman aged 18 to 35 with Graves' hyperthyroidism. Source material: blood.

This CDR3 is CASSPLEDEQYF. CDR3 in DNA: TGTGCCAGCAGCCCCCTCGAGGACGAGCAGTACTTC. The V call is TRBV5-6, the J call TRBJ2-7; no definite D call. Germline loops: CDR1 SGHDT, CDR2 YYEEEE. V lost 4 bases and J 5 bases, leaving 10 bases between the germline ends. CDR3 length: 12 amino acids.